The T cell receptor beta chain under discussion was sequenced for a study of control samples from healthy donors and cancer patients. Germline-derived CDR1 and CDR2 are MDHEN and SYDVKM. The V and J ends lost 2 bases and 1 base respectively, with 6 bases between them. The CDR3 has 13 residues. Sequenced by immunoSEQ multiplex PCR; TCRdb stores in-frame clones only, minus some. The sample shows some 150,000 clones, about nine tenths of them seen only once. This rearrangement joins TRBV28 to TRBJ2-7; the D is unclear. The specimen sequenced was blood. The TCR was taken from a man aged 30-40 years in good health. CDR3 DNA: TGTGCCAGCAGTTTACGCGGATCCTACGAGCAGTACTTC. Translation gives CASSLRGSYEQYF. Based on the CDR3 plus reference TRBV28 and TRBJ2-7, the full variable domain is DVKVTQSSRYLVKRTGEKVFLECVQDMDHENMFWYRQDPGLGLRLIYFSYDVKMKEKGDIPEGYSVSREKKERFSLILESASTNQTSMYLCASSLRGSYEQYFGPGTRLTVT.